One sample yielded the 4 T cell receptor beta chains listed below, sequenced in a study of CD8+ T cells in alopecia areata. Markers used for sorting pooled cutaneous lymph node cells were CD4, CD8alpha, NKG2D, NKG2ACE and others. cDNA serving as the sequencing template came from extracted, reverse transcribed RNA. Libraries were prepared by immunoSEQ multiplex PCR; TCRdb keeps only in-frame clonotypes and omits some of them. The specimen has more than 250,000 clones, none found just once. The sequenced sample consisted of CD4+ T cells sorted from a lymph node. Receptors originate from a C3H/HeJ mouse with alopecia areata. Strain haplotype (MHC): H2-k.

Details on this clone: The gene names given are mouse names. The CDR3 end lies 4 residues beyond the end of the read and is filled in from the germline J gene. The chain employs TRBV19 and TRBJ1-1; D gene uncertain. The CDR3 spans 12 residues. CDR1 and CDR2 from the germline V gene are FNHDT and SITEND (reference sequence). V dropped 7 bases and J dropped 0 bases, with 7 bases sitting between them. The CDR3 sequence is CASVQPNTEVFF. CDR3 DNA (partial): TGTGCCAGCGTACAGCCAAACACA. Full variable domain (rest looked up from reference TRBV19 and TRBJ1-1): GGIITQTPKFLIGQEGQKLTLKCQQNFNHDTMYWYRQDSGKGLRLIYYSITENDLQKGDLSEGYDASREKKSSFSLTVTSAQKNEMAVFLCASVQPNTEVFFGKGTRLTVV.

This clone was counted a few times. The gene names here belong to mouse. Read data end 4 residues before the CDR3 end; the end is taken from the germline J gene. Within the sample, other DNA sequences also encode this same CDR3. This chain links TRBV1 with TRBJ1-1; D might be TRBD1 (6 bases). With 4 bases removed from V and 1 base from J, the gap between germline ends came to 10 bases. CDR1 NSQYPW and CDR2 LRSPGD come from the germline V gene (reference sequence). This CDR3 is 14 amino acids long. Here the CDR3 reads CTCSDRVGNTEVFF. The CDR3 DNA, read in part, is TGCACCTGCAGTGACAGGGTCGGAAACACA.

Points on this clone: The genes are named according to mouse. The read ends 4 residues shy of where the CDR3 ends; the end is completed using the germline J gene. The V call is TRBV13-2, the J call TRBJ2-2; TRBD2 might be the D (6 bases). Trimming took 1 base from V and 3 from J, leaving 10 bases between them. Germline-derived CDR1 and CDR2 are NNHNN and SYGAGS (reference sequence). The CDR3 is 15 residues long. CDR3 bases read: TGTGCCAGCGGTGATCGGGGGGTGGACACCGGG. Protein sequence: CASGDRGVDTG. The complete CDR3 reads CASGDRGVDTGQLYF.

Details on this clone: Any gene name here is a mouse gene name. Sequencing ends 4 residues short of the CDR3 end; the germline J gene provides the rest. The V gene is TRBV31, the J gene TRBJ2-2; a possible D gene is TRBD1 (6 bases). There are 14 residues in the CDR3. V gave up 1 base and J gave up 2 bases, with 8 bases separating them. Germline-derived CDR1 and CDR2 are GKSSPN and SITVG. The sequenced part of the CDR3 DNA is TGTGCCTGGAGTCAGAGGGGGAACACCGGG. Translated: CAWSQRGNTG. The complete CDR3 sequence is CAWSQRGNTGQLYF.